What follows are 16 T cell receptor beta chains derived from one specimen sequenced in a study of regulatory T cells in long-lasting Graves disease. Time point of the sample: newly diagnosed GD, antithyroid drugs for less than 3 months. The authors made the TCR library using RNA they extracted from PBMCs. Building the TCR beta libraries relied on iRepertoire HTBI primers, and CDR3 regions underwent Arm-PCR. TCRdb analysed the multiplex PCR reads with MiXCR anew, one entry per CDR3 protein. The sample has approximately 250,000 distinct CDR3 sequences; approximately 20% are singletons. Material: peripheral blood mononuclear cells (PBMCs), obtained at new diagnosis, from a patient treated with antithyroid drugs. These receptors came from a female donor with Graves disease.

This clonotype occurred many times. The J gene is TRBJ1-1, the V gene TRBV30; D unresolved. Germline-derived CDR1 and CDR2 are GTSNPN and SVGIG (reference sequence). Trimming pared 0 bases from V and 0 bases from J, leaving 14 bases between. The CDR3 extends over 16 amino acids. The CDR3 loop is CAWSVRGNSMNTEAFF. The DNA for the CDR3 is TGTGCCTGGAGTGTACGAGGGAACAGTATGAACACTGAAGCTTTCTTT.

In its sample, this clonotype was seen many times. The J gene is TRBJ1-2, the V gene TRBV4-3, with D tentatively TRBD1 (6 bases). The CDR3 is 14 amino acids. Trimming took 0 bases from V and 10 from J, leaving 15 bases between them. CDR1 is LGHNA, CDR2 YSLEER, per germline. The CDR3 loop reads CASSQDVGGLYYTF. CDR3 sequence (DNA): TGCGCCAGCAGCCAAGACGTGGGGGGGCTCTACTACACCTTC.

This clonotype was counted many times. This chain uses TRBV20-1 with TRBJ2-3; 9 positions agree with TRBD2. Trimming at V came to 6 bases and at J to 9 bases, leaving 13 bases not matched to a gene. Germline V gene lookup returns CDR1 DFQATT and CDR2 SNEGSKA (reference sequence). There are 14 residues in the CDR3. The CDR3 sequence is CSARLAEHWGTQYF. DNA of the CDR3: TGCAGTGCCAGACTAGCGGAACACTGGGGGACGCAGTATTTT.

The table lists this clonotype with many counts. The rearrangement uses TRBV7-3 and TRBJ2-1; 7 bases fit TRBD1. CDR3 length: 15 residues. Looked up from germline, CDR1 is SGHTA and CDR2 is FQGTGA. Trimming cost V 4 bases and J 3 bases; bases outside gene matches: 6. DNA for the CDR3: TGTGCCAGCAGCTCCCGACAGGGCCTCTACAATGAGCAGTTCTTC. Translating gives CASSSRQGLYNEQFF. The full variable domain, completed using reference TRBV7-3 and TRBJ2-1, is GAGVSQTPSNKVTEKGKYVELRCDPISGHTALYWYRQSLGQGPEFLIYFQGTGAADDSGLPNDRFFAVRPEGSVSTLKIQRTERGDSAVYLCASSSRQGLYNEQFFGPGTRLTVL.

This clonotype was recorded a few times. This sequence joins TRBV20-1 and TRBJ2-7; D is possibly TRBD1 or TRBD2 (5 bases each). The germline V and J ends were trimmed by 5 bases and 2 bases, with 10 bases remaining between them. The CDR3 length is 12 residues. Germline-derived CDR1 and CDR2 are DFQATT and SNEGSKA (reference sequence). The CDR3 spells CSARDQTYEQYF. In DNA form, the CDR3 reads TGCAGTGCTCGGGACCAAACCTACGAGCAGTACTTC.

This clonotype was recorded many times. This chain links TRBV4-1 with TRBJ2-3; TRBD1 aligns across 7 bases. Germline-derived CDR1 and CDR2 are MGHRA and YSYEKL. V lost 2 bases and J lost 2; bases outside the gene matches: 7. The CDR3 sequence is 16 residues long. CDR3 residues: CASSQKTGSVTDTQYF. In DNA form, the CDR3 reads TGCGCCAGCAGCCAAAAGACAGGGTCGGTCACAGATACGCAGTATTTT.

On this clonotype: With a much larger clone just one base away, this may be a read error. The genes are TRBV2 and TRBJ1-1; D might be TRBD1 (5 bases). CDR1 and CDR2 from the germline V gene are SNHLY and FYNNEI. The CDR3 is 14 residues long. V was shortened by 7 bases and J by 6 bases, with 18 bases between the two germline ends. In DNA form, the CDR3 reads TGTGCCAGCATTCAACGGACGTCGGGGGCTGAAGCTTTCTTT. Its translation: CASIQRTSGAEAFF.

This clonotype was counted at least ten times. This chain links TRBV7-2 with TRBJ1-2, with 7 bases aligning to TRBD1. This CDR3 region has 14 residues. Germline-derived CDR1 and CDR2 are SGHTA and FQGNSA. The ends lost 5 bases at V and 4 bases at J; junction bases unmatched: 7. In DNA form, the CDR3 reads TGTGCCAGCAGCCCCGACAGGGTTCGCTATGGCTACACCTTC. As protein: CASSPDRVRYGYTF. Full variable domain (rest looked up from reference TRBV7-2 and TRBJ1-2): GAGVSQSPSNKVTEKGKDVELRCDPISGHTALYWYRQSLGQGLEFLIYFQGNSAPDKSGLPSDRFSAERTGGSVSTLTIQRTQQEDSAVYLCASSPDRVRYGYTFGSGTRLTVV.

This clonotype occurred many times. V gene TRBV2 combines with J gene TRBJ2-7; D unresolved. V was clipped by 6 bases and J by 3 bases, with 9 bases between them. The CDR3 runs 12 residues. The germline V gene has CDR1 SNHLY and CDR2 FYNNEI. CDR3 coding DNA: TGTGCCAGCAGCCAGATTTTCTACGAGCAGTACTTC. Its translation: CASSQIFYEQYF.

This clonotype occurred many times. The genes are TRBV7-9 and TRBJ1-1; 8 bases are a match to TRBD1. Looked up from germline, CDR1 is SEHNR and CDR2 is FQNEAQ (reference sequence). J gave up 9 bases and V 4 bases, and 4 bases lay outside the gene matches. The CDR3 is 12 amino acids. CDR3 sequence reads: CASSSRQGKAFF. The CDR3 bases are TGTGCCAGCAGCTCCAGACAGGGGAAAGCTTTCTTT.

This clonotype was counted at least ten times. Mismatch with germline at one junction end may stem from a read error. J is TRBJ2-1 and V is TRBV28, with 14 bases aligning to TRBD2. CDR1 is MDHEN and CDR2 is SYDVKM in the germline V gene. The CDR3 has 12 amino acids. The CDR3 reads CASSPPGLAGVF. The CDR3 coding sequence is TGTGCCAGCAGCCCTCCGGGACTAGCGGGAGTCTTC.

This clonotype was seen ten or more times. CDR3 sequence (DNA): TGTGCCAGCAGCCTTACAGGGGCCAACGTCCTGACTTTC. It codes for CASSLTGANVLTF. The rearrangement links TRBV27 to TRBJ2-6; D unclear. V lost 6 bases and J lost 4, with 7 bases in between. Per germline, CDR1 MNHEY and CDR2 SMNVEV (reference sequence). The CDR3 contains 13 residues.

In its sample, this clonotype was seen many times. The chain couples TRBV24-1 to TRBJ1-2; 7 nucleotides agree with TRBD1. This CDR3 contains 15 residues. Germline assignment: CDR1 KGHDR and CDR2 SFDVKD. Germline trimming cut 3 bases from V and 0 bases from J; bases unmatched to any gene: 3. The CDR3 region is CATSDTGEANYGYTF. The DNA for the CDR3 is TGTGCCACCAGTGATACAGGGGAAGCTAACTATGGCTACACCTTC.

To note about this clonotype: Since a far larger clone is one base different, this is likely a read error. The chain combines TRBV27 with TRBJ2-1, with 12 bases aligning to TRBD2. The germline V gene encodes CDR1 MNHEY and CDR2 SMNVEV (reference sequence). The CDR3 sequence is 16 residues long. Unmatched junction bases numbered 10, after V lost 5 bases and J lost 8 bases. CDR3 nucleotides: TGTGCCAGCAGTCCAGGCACGACTAGCGGGAGTGATGAGCAGTTCTTC. The encoded protein is CASSPGTTSGSDEQFF.

This clonotype was seen only once. The V gene is TRBV10-3, the J gene TRBJ1-2; the D gene is possibly TRBD1 (6 bases). Germline V gene lookup returns CDR1 ENHRY and CDR2 SYGVKD. The CDR3 runs 16 residues. The ends were cut back, 0 bases at V and 2 bases at J, with 13 bases in the middle. This CDR3 is CAISESTAGANYGYTF. CDR3 DNA: TGTGCCATCAGTGAGTCGACGGCGGGGGCGAACTATGGCTACACCTTC.

There are many counts of this clonotype. This chain joins TRBV24-1 and TRBJ2-3; 8 nucleotides align to TRBD2. The ends lost 0 bases at V and 5 bases at J; junction bases unmatched: 6. Germline V lookup: CDR1 KGHDR, CDR2 SFDVKD. This CDR3 contains 16 residues. The CDR3 loop is CATSDLKAGAGDTQYF. CDR3 DNA sequence: TGTGCCACCAGTGATTTGAAAGCGGGAGCTGGAGATACGCAGTATTTT.